The table lists the clone carrying this T cell receptor (beta chain) with a few counts. Its cognate antigen is unknown. One entry per CDR3 protein, called by TCRdb with MiXCR from the RT-PCR reads. The sample includes over 800,000 distinct CDR3 sequences, 21% of them seen just once. The data are from a study of response to subunit inactivated influenza vaccine. General study findings and limits: Authors suggested each seasonal influenza vaccination recruits few new T cells.

Here the sequenced sample was PBMCs from blood, taken more than 4 days after vaccination. The receptor was derived from a man aged 45 to 65 who received an inactivated influenza vaccine.

The CDR3 loop is CASSWGLGSYNEQFF. The CDR3 nucleotides are TGTGCCAGCAGCTGGGGACTAGGCTCCTACAATGAGCAGTTCTTC. This sequence joins TRBV7-2 and TRBJ2-1, with TRBD2 matching over 8 bases. Germline-derived CDR1 and CDR2 are SGHTA and FQGNSA. Trimming at V came to 4 bases and at J to 0 bases, leaving 2 bases not matched to a gene. There are 15 residues in the CDR3.